Below, 30 T cell receptor beta chains from the same sample are listed, as sequenced in a study of T cells in Graves' hyperthyroidism and ophthalmopathy. There were TCR beta CDR3 regions amplified from RNA transcripts. Carried out on the TCR CDR3, a first-round RT-PCR used the HTBI primer set. TCRdb ran MiXCR on the multiplex PCR reads and lists one entry per CDR3 protein. The table has roughly 570,000 distinct CDR3 sequences, 46% seen once; the top ten hold roughly 19%. The sequencing input was peripheral blood or thyroid tissue (not recorded which). The source of these receptors is an adult woman with Graves' disease, either hyperthyroidism or ophthalmopathy (not recorded which).

This clonotype was observed many times. This chain connects TRBV19 to TRBJ2-7, with 10 bases fitting TRBD2. Germline CDR1 and CDR2: LNHDA and SQIVND (reference sequence). The CDR3 contains 15 residues. Germline trimming cut 2 bases from V and 6 bases from J; bases unmatched to any gene: 7. CDR3 in DNA: TGTGCCAGTAGTATAACCGGGACTAGCGTTGCCGAGCAGTACTTC. It encodes CASSITGTSVAEQYF.

This clonotype was counted ten times or more. The chain has TRBV30 and TRBJ1-6; no clear D gene. The CDR3 loop spans 10 amino acids. Germline values: CDR1 GTSNPN, CDR2 SVGIG (reference sequence). The chain's CDR3 is CAFGYSPLHF. The CDR3 bases are TGTGCTTTCGGATATTCACCCCTCCACTTT.

The rearrangement links TRBV7-6 to TRBJ1-4; D may be TRBD1 (6 bases). The ends were cut back, 0 bases at V and 8 bases at J, with 13 bases in the middle. The CDR3 has 15 amino acids. Per the germline V gene, CDR1 is SGHVS and CDR2 is FNYEAQ. The CDR3 sequence: CASSLAGGGAEKLFF. The CDR3 nucleotides are TGTGCCAGCAGCTTAGCCGGGGGGGGCGCCGAAAAACTGTTTTTT. The whole variable domain, remainder taken from reference TRBV7-6 and TRBJ1-4, is GAGVSQSPRYKVTKRGQDVALRCDPISGHVSLYWYRQALGQGPEFLTYFNYEAQQDKSGLPNDRFSAERPEGSISTLTIQRTEQRDSAMYRCASSLAGGGAEKLFFGSGTQLSVL.

Remarks on this clonotype: As the CDR3 is not closed by the conserved phenylalanine or tryptophan, this likely results from a read error. The DNA is left out, because the CDR3 cannot be placed on it with certainty; the CDR3 is given as TCRdb lists it. This chain uses TRBV11-2 with TRBJ1-4. From germline, CDR1 is SGHAT and CDR2 FQNNGV. The CDR3 numbers 9 amino acids, ends counted. CDR3 sequence reads: CASSHGGLS.

This clonotype was counted at least ten times. V is TRBV29-1 and J is TRBJ2-7; 7 bases line up with TRBD1. V was clipped by 4 bases and J by 4 bases; unmatched bases: 10. CDR3 length: 14 residues. CDR1 and CDR2 (germline): SQVTM, ANQGSEA. Here the CDR3 reads CSVGRQGSGYEQYF. DNA for the CDR3: TGCAGCGTTGGGCGACAGGGATCAGGATACGAGCAGTACTTC.

This clonotype has a count of ten or more. V usage is TRBV13 and J usage is TRBJ1-6; D ambiguous. The germline CDR1 and CDR2 sequences are PRHDT and FYEKMQ (reference sequence). V dropped 2 bases and J dropped 9 bases, with 11 bases sitting between them. CDR3 length: 14 residues. In DNA form, the CDR3 reads TGTGCCAGCAGCTTAAAGGGCAACGGTTCACCCCTCCACTTT. Translation: CASSLKGNGSPLHF.

Here the CDR3 DNA reads TGTGCCAGCAGTTTTCATGGCCGAAAATTTACCTACGAGCAGTACTTC. Translated, it gives CASSFHGRKFTYEQYF. The V call is TRBV25-1, the J call TRBJ2-7; D not resolved. Trimming removed 5 bases from V and 2 bases from J, with 19 bases in between. Germline CDR1 reads MGHDK; CDR2 reads SYGVNS. The CDR3 runs 16 residues.

The CDR3 DNA sequence: TGCAGCGTCGCCGGGCGGGAGGGCCCAGAGACCCAGTACTTC. Protein sequence: CSVAGREGPETQYF. The rearrangement joins TRBV29-1 to TRBJ2-5; 9 nucleotides match TRBD2. The CDR3 extends over 14 amino acids. CDR1 SQVTM and CDR2 ANQGSEA come from the germline V gene. Germline trimming cut 6 bases from V and 4 bases from J; bases unmatched to any gene: 9. The entire variable domain, with the rest obtained from reference TRBV29-1 and TRBJ2-5, is as follows: SAVISQKPSRDICQRGTSLTIQCQVDSQVTMMFWYRQQPGQSLTLIATANQGSEATYESGFVIDKFPISRPNLTFSTLTVSNMSPEDSSIYLCSVAGREGPETQYFGPGTRLLVL.

The rearrangement uses TRBV2 and TRBJ2-7; D is possibly TRBD1 (5 bases). V lost 7 bases, J lost 5 bases, and 15 bases lay in between. Germline V gene lookup returns CDR1 SNHLY and CDR2 FYNNEI. CDR3 length equals 13 residues. As DNA, the CDR3 is TGTGCCAGCACCGACGATCCCAGGGACGAGCAGTACTTC. It codes for CASTDDPRDEQYF.

The chain carries TRBV5-6 and TRBJ1-2, with no clear D. Germline CDR1 reads SGHDT; CDR2 reads YYEEEE. Trimming took 4 bases from V and 8 from J, leaving 15 bases between them. CDR3 length equals 13 residues. In nucleotides, the CDR3 is TGTGCCAGCAGCCTAGGGCTTTCTGGGGGCTACACCTTC. This gives the protein CASSLGLSGGYTF.

The chain recombines TRBV5-1 with TRBJ1-2; D may be TRBD1 (5 bases). Germline V gives CDR1 SGHRS, CDR2 YFSETQ. V lost 0 bases and J 6 bases, leaving 12 bases between the germline ends. This CDR3 has 14 amino acids. CDR3: CASSLALREDGYTF. The CDR3 DNA follows: TGCGCCAGCAGCTTGGCCCTCAGGGAGGATGGCTACACCTTC.

The chain combines TRBV14 with TRBJ2-5; maybe TRBD1 (6 bases). The V end lost 3 bases, the J end lost 2 bases, and 10 bases lay between the germline ends. This CDR3 spans 14 amino acids. From germline, CDR1 is SGHDN and CDR2 FVKESK. The DNA of the CDR3 is TGTGCCAGCAGCCACCTCGGACAGCAAGAGACCCAGTACTTC. It translates to CASSHLGQQETQYF.

The count of this clonotype is one. The genes are TRBV7-3 and TRBJ2-2, with TRBD1 as a possible D gene (5 bases). The CDR3 runs to 21 residues. Looked up from germline, CDR1 is SGHTA and CDR2 is FQGTGA. The V end was cut by 1 base, the J end by 3 bases, with 27 bases between. The CDR3 DNA sequence: TGTGCCAGCAGCTTAATCCCCTTCAGTGCTAGACATGGGGCAGACACCGGGGAGCTGTTTTTT. Translated, it gives CASSLIPFSARHGADTGELFF.

The chain couples TRBV6-4 to TRBJ1-1; D unresolved. Germline loops: CDR1 MRHNA, CDR2 SNTAGT. Trimming took 5 bases from V and 1 from J, leaving 14 bases between them. This CDR3 comprises 15 residues. The CDR3 DNA follows: TGTGCCAGCAGTTCCCTCGGGGATCCGAACACTGAAGCTTTCTTT. It specifies CASSSLGDPNTEAFF.

This clonotype was observed at least ten times. The chain recombines TRBV5-5 with TRBJ1-2; D is ambiguous. V was clipped by 2 bases and J by 0 bases, with 11 bases between them. Germline CDR1 is SGHKS and CDR2 is YYEKEE (reference sequence). The CDR3 totals 15 residues. The DNA for the CDR3 is TGTGCCAGCAGCTTTTTGGTAGACCCTAACTATGGCTACACCTTC. Protein product: CASSFLVDPNYGYTF.

This clonotype was seen many times. The CDR3 loop reads CASSLNRGQGYNSPLHF. The CDR3 DNA reads TGTGCCAGCAGCTTGAACAGGGGGCAGGGGTATAATTCACCCCTCCACTTT. The rearrangement uses TRBV7-2 and TRBJ1-6; 9 bases are shared with TRBD1. V lost 3 bases, J lost 4 bases, and 7 bases stayed unmatched. This CDR3 comprises 17 residues. Per germline, CDR1 SGHTA and CDR2 FQGNSA.

DNA for the CDR3: TGTGCCAGCAGTGAATTGGTGGGGGCATTGAGCACTGAAGCTTTCTTT. Protein sequence: CASSELVGALSTEAFF. This rearrangement joins TRBV25-1 to TRBJ1-1, with D perhaps TRBD1 (6 bases). Per germline, CDR1 MGHDK and CDR2 SYGVNS. This CDR3 is 16 amino acids long. Trimming took off 1 base at V and 4 bases at J, with 16 bases between the two ends.

This clonotype was seen repeatedly, ten times or more. The V and J genes are TRBV2 and TRBJ2-7; D is uncertain. The CDR3 loop spans 14 amino acids. The germline V gene encodes CDR1 SNHLY and CDR2 FYNNEI. V lost 6 bases to trimming and J lost 3 bases, with 15 bases between them. This CDR3 reads CASRSGRHFYEQYF. As DNA, the CDR3 is TGTGCCAGCAGATCAGGTCGTCACTTCTACGAGCAGTACTTC.

Ten or more counts support this clonotype. V gene TRBV2 combines with J gene TRBJ1-2, with unresolved D. Germline V lookup: CDR1 SNHLY, CDR2 FYNNEI. The ends were cut back, 1 base at V and 4 bases at J, with 10 bases in the middle. The CDR3 runs to 14 residues. The chain's CDR3 is CASSEGDWSYGYTF. DNA for the CDR3: TGTGCCAGCAGTGAAGGGGATTGGAGCTATGGCTACACCTTC.

V is TRBV19 and J is TRBJ1-3, with TRBD1 identical over 9 bases. Germline V gene lookup returns CDR1 LNHDA and CDR2 SQIVND (reference sequence). Trimming at V came to 7 bases and at J to 8 bases, leaving 15 bases not matched to a gene. The CDR3 is 16 residues long. The DNA for the CDR3 is TGTGCCAGTACGCGAGGACAGGGGCTTTATGGCTACACCATATATTTT. Protein product: CASTRGQGLYGYTIYF.

This clonotype was counted at least ten times. The rearrangement joins TRBV11-2 to TRBJ1-3, with unresolved D. Germline loops: CDR1 SGHAT, CDR2 FQNNGV. This CDR3 spans 13 amino acids. The V end lost 5 bases, the J end lost 2 bases, and 7 bases lay between the germline ends. CDR3 region: CASSRVPGNTIYF. The CDR3 DNA reads TGTGCCAGCAGCCGGGTACCTGGAAACACCATATATTTT.

This clonotype was detected ten times or more. The chain uses TRBV28 and TRBJ1-3; no firm D call. The CDR3 consists of 13 residues. Trimming left V 6 bases short and J 7 bases short, with 13 bases between. Germline CDR1 reads MDHEN; CDR2 reads SYDVKM. CDR3 sequence: CASSPPAGNTIYF. In DNA form, the CDR3 reads TGTGCCAGCAGCCCGCCGGCCGGGAACACCATATATTTT.

In its sample, this clonotype was seen a few times. The chain recombines TRBV29-1 with TRBJ2-7; 10 nucleotides line up with TRBD1. The CDR3 is 14 amino acids. Trimming took 7 bases from V and 5 from J; bases not matched to a gene: 11. Germline CDR1 and CDR2: SQVTM and ANQGSEA. This CDR3 is CSARTGGSRNEQYF. CDR3 nucleotides: TGCAGCGCCAGGACAGGGGGAAGTCGGAACGAGCAGTACTTC.

With respect to this clonotype: The junction differs from germline at one of its ends, possibly a read error. This sequence joins TRBV20-1 and TRBJ2-1, with 7 bases matching TRBD2. This CDR3 has 14 amino acids. Germline V gene lookup returns CDR1 DFQATT and CDR2 SNEGSKA (reference sequence). DNA for the CDR3: TGCAGTGCTGGGGGAGGGGCCTTCTACAATGAGCAGCTCTTC. It is translated as CSAGGGAFYNEQLF.

V gene TRBV5-4 combines with J gene TRBJ2-2; D is uncertain. The germline V and J ends were trimmed by 4 bases and 5 bases, with 12 bases remaining between them. The CDR3 loop spans 14 amino acids. Germline CDR1 reads SGHNT; CDR2 reads YYREEE (reference sequence). In DNA, the CDR3 is TGTGCCAGCAGCAGCAAGGAAGGAACCGGGGAGCTGTTTTTT. Encoded protein: CASSSKEGTGELFF.

This chain links TRBV10-3 with TRBJ1-3; tentative D call: TRBD1 (6 bases). The germline V gene encodes CDR1 ENHRY and CDR2 SYGVKD. V lost 11 bases and J 1 base, leaving 9 bases between the germline ends. CDR3 length: 12 amino acids. The CDR3 region is CAPDRSGNTIYF. CDR3 DNA: TGTGCCCCAGACAGGTCTGGAAACACCATATATTTT.

This clonotype was observed a few times. The CDR3 loop reads CATSRALGDSNQPQHF. CDR3 sequence (DNA): TGTGCCACCAGCAGAGCCTTGGGGGATAGCAATCAGCCCCAGCATTTT. The chain uses TRBV15 and TRBJ1-5, with D possibly TRBD1 on 5 matching bases. The CDR3 has 16 amino acids. V dropped 1 base and J dropped 0 bases, with 10 bases sitting between them. The germline gives CDR1 LNHNV, CDR2 YYDKDF (reference sequence). Full variable domain (remainder filled in from reference TRBV15 and TRBJ1-5): DAMVIQNPRYQVTQFGKPVTLSCSQTLNHNVMYWYQQKSSQAPKLLFHYYDKDFNNEADTPDNFQSRRPNTSFCFLDIRSPGLGDTAMYLCATSRALGDSNQPQHFGDGTRLSIL.

The rearrangement uses TRBV10-2 and TRBJ2-5; D unclear. The germline CDR1 and CDR2 sequences are WSHSY and SAAADI. This CDR3 comprises 12 residues. Deletions cut 3 bases from V and 7 bases from J, with 9 bases between. CDR3 DNA: TGCGCCAGCAGTGACAGTACGGCGACCCAGTACTTC. The encoded protein is CASSDSTATQYF.

This clonotype was seen ten or more times. The chain couples TRBV6-6 to TRBJ1-1; D is ambiguous. Germline lookup yields CDR1 MNHNY and CDR2 SVGAGI (reference sequence). V lost 1 base to trimming and J lost 8 bases, with 5 bases between them. The CDR3 has 11 residues. Written as DNA, the CDR3 is TGTGCCAGCAGTTACTGGGCCGAAGCTTTCTTT. Residues: CASSYWAEAFF.

There are many counts of this clonotype. This chain links TRBV10-3 with TRBJ2-7; 8 nucleotides align to TRBD1. CDR3 length equals 14 residues. The trim removed 6 bases at V and 0 bases at J, leaving 4 bases unmatched. CDR1 and CDR2 from the germline V gene are ENHRY and SYGVKD. CDR3 coding DNA: TGTGCCATCAGCGGACAGGGCGTCTCCTACGAGCAGTACTTC. It encodes CAISGQGVSYEQYF.